The 29 T cell receptor beta chains below come from one sample, sequenced in a study of blood T cell repertoires in COVID-19. Clones were sequenced by immunoSEQ multiplex PCR, and TCRdb holds only the in-frame ones, with some missing. The sample lists around 170,000 clones; about 88% were seen once. Sequenced material: peripheral blood. The receptor source for this set is a man aged 55 to 70 with acute or convalescent COVID-19.

The chain is built from TRBV4-3 and TRBJ1-1, with 7 bases identical to TRBD1. CDR3 size: 13 residues. Germline lookup yields CDR1 LGHNA and CDR2 YSLEER. V gave up 2 bases and J gave up 4 bases; unmatched junction bases: 1. The CDR3 nucleotides are TGCGCCAGCAGCCAAACAGGGGTCACTGAAGCTTTCTTT. Its protein product is CASSQTGVTEAFF.

CDR3 loop: CAWSPKFRNTDTYEQYV. CDR3 DNA: TGTGCCTGGAGCCCAAAATTTCGAAACACAGATACCTACGAGCAGTACGTC. This rearrangement joins TRBV30 to TRBJ2-7; D gene ambiguous. Trimming left V 3 bases short and J 2 bases short, with 23 bases between. The CDR3 contains 17 residues. From germline, CDR1 is GTSNPN and CDR2 SVGIG (reference sequence).

The gene calls are TRBV7-2 and TRBJ2-2; D gene uncertain. CDR1 is SGHTA and CDR2 is FQGNSA in the germline V gene. V dropped 2 bases and J dropped 5 bases, with 9 bases sitting between them. This CDR3 is built from 14 residues. DNA of the CDR3: TGTGCCAGCAGCTTACCCCTTCAGACCGGGGAGCTGTTTTTT. It yields the protein CASSLPLQTGELFF.

The chain links TRBV27 to TRBJ2-3, with D maybe TRBD1 (6 bases). CDR1 is MNHEY, CDR2 SMNVEV, per germline (reference sequence). V lost 2 bases to trimming and J lost 3 bases, with 9 bases between them. CDR3 length equals 14 residues. The CDR3 sequence is CASSLNRVTDTQYF. The DNA of the CDR3 is TGTGCCAGCAGTTTAAACAGGGTAACAGATACGCAGTATTTT.

V is TRBV6-5 and J is TRBJ2-7; 10 bases match TRBD2. Germline V gives CDR1 MNHEY, CDR2 SVGAGI. This CDR3 has 14 residues. V gave up 4 bases and J gave up 4 bases; unmatched junction bases: 4. The CDR3 protein is CASSSSGGVYEQYV. Here the CDR3 DNA reads TGTGCCAGCAGTTCTAGCGGGGGTGTATACGAGCAGTACGTC.

This rearrangement joins TRBV5-1 to TRBJ1-1; 9 nucleotides agree with TRBD1. CDR3 length: 16 amino acids. V lost 0 bases and J lost 4; bases outside the gene matches: 7. In germline, CDR1 is SGHRS, CDR2 YFSETQ. CDR3 in amino acids: CASSLGQGGGGTEAFF. The CDR3 nucleotides are TGCGCCAGCAGCTTGGGACAGGGGGGAGGTGGCACTGAAGCTTTCTTT.

The chain carries TRBV7-6 and TRBJ2-3; the match to TRBD1 covers 7 bases. The germline CDR1 and CDR2 sequences are SGHVS and FNYEAQ. Unmatched junction bases numbered 14, after V lost 4 bases and J lost 4 bases. The CDR3 contains 17 residues. CDR3 in amino acids: CASSSRSKGGISDTQYF. The DNA of the CDR3 is TGTGCCAGCAGCTCTAGGTCGAAAGGGGGCATTTCAGATACGCAGTATTTT.

The rearrangement joins TRBV6-1 to TRBJ1-1; D possibly corresponds to TRBD1 (5 bases). CDR1 and CDR2 from the germline V gene are MNHNS and SASEGT. This CDR3 has 16 amino acids. V shed 3 bases and J shed 8 bases, with 22 bases lying between them. The CDR3 reads CASSDYPSGYVREAFF. The CDR3 DNA reads as TGTGCCAGCAGTGATTATCCCTCAGGGTATGTCAGGGAAGCTTTCTTT.

CDR3 sequence: CASSYERSNSPLHF. In DNA form, the CDR3 reads TGTGCCAGCAGTTACGAACGGAGCAATTCACCCCTCCACTTT. This rearrangement joins TRBV6-5 to TRBJ1-6, with D unclear. Trimming removed 2 bases at V and 7 bases at J, with 9 bases between. CDR3 size: 14 residues. Germline loops: CDR1 MNHEY, CDR2 SVGAGI.

This clone was recorded a few times. The rearrangement uses TRBV27 and TRBJ1-3, with D perhaps TRBD1 (6 bases). Germline V gene data show CDR1 as MNHEY and CDR2 as SMNVEV (reference sequence). The CDR3 consists of 15 residues. V gave up 5 bases and J gave up 0 bases, with 11 bases separating them. The CDR3, as DNA: TGTGCCAGCAGTAGACAGGCTTCCTCTGGAAACACCATATATTTT. Amino acid sequence: CASSRQASSGNTIYF.

The V and J genes are TRBV7-9 and TRBJ2-7; 8 bases are shared with TRBD1. This CDR3 spans 13 amino acids. The germline V gene encodes CDR1 SEHNR and CDR2 FQNEAQ (reference sequence). V gave up 6 bases and J gave up 3 bases; unmatched junction bases: 4. CDR3 in DNA: TGTGCCAGCAGTCCCGGACAGGGCTACGAGCAGTACGTC. This gives the protein CASSPGQGYEQYV.

The chain employs TRBV30 and TRBJ1-2, with TRBD1 matching 7 bases. This CDR3 is 13 amino acids long. The V gene's germline CDR1 is GTSNPN and CDR2 SVGIG (reference sequence). Losses at the gene ends were 1 base for V and 7 bases for J; bases not matched to a gene: 6. CDR3 region: CAWSGDRAAGYTF. CDR3 DNA sequence: TGTGCCTGGAGTGGCGACAGGGCTGCTGGCTACACCTTC.

This clone was seen more than once but under ten times. The chain employs TRBV7-8 and TRBJ2-2, with TRBD1 matching 10 bases. The germline V gene encodes CDR1 SGHVS and CDR2 FQNEAQ. V lost 5 bases and J lost 5; bases outside the gene matches: 5. The CDR3 length is 15 residues. CDR3 protein: CASSGTGQGTGELFF. CDR3 DNA sequence: TGTGCCAGCAGCGGGACGGGACAGGGGACCGGGGAGCTGTTTTTT.

V is TRBV4-1 and J is TRBJ2-1, with TRBD1 matching 8 bases. Germline loops: CDR1 MGHRA, CDR2 YSYEKL. After removal of 3 bases from V and 9 bases from J, the junction contained 4 bases not matched to a gene. CDR3 length: 13 residues. As DNA, the CDR3 is TGCGCCAGCAGCCAGAGGACAGGGTTTGAGCAGTTCTTC. Its protein product is CASSQRTGFEQFF.

This chain links TRBV2 with TRBJ2-1; 15 bases align to TRBD2. CDR3 length: 16 amino acids. From germline, CDR1 is SNHLY and CDR2 FYNNEI. Trimming at V came to 6 bases and at J to 4 bases, leaving 4 bases not matched to a gene. The CDR3 is CASRIGTSGGYNEQFF. Here the CDR3 DNA reads TGTGCCAGCAGGATAGGGACTAGCGGGGGGTACAATGAGCAGTTCTTC. The variable domain in full, completed from reference TRBV2 and TRBJ2-1, reads EPEVTQTPSHQVTQMGQEVILRCVPISNHLYFYWYRQILGQKVEFLVSFYNNEISEKSEIFDDQFSVERPDGSNFTLKIRSTKLEDSAMYFCASRIGTSGGYNEQFFGPGTRLTVL.

The V and J genes are TRBV27 and TRBJ1-1, with D possibly matching TRBD1 (5 bases). With 3 bases removed from V and 5 bases from J, the gap between germline ends came to 13 bases. Looked up from germline, CDR1 is MNHEY and CDR2 is SMNVEV (reference sequence). There are 14 residues in the CDR3. CDR3 amino acids: CASSLASGGTEAFF. CDR3 bases: TGTGCCAGCAGTTTGGCCTCGGGGGGGACTGAAGCTTTCTTT.

The chain is built from TRBV7-9 and TRBJ1-4, with a possible D match to TRBD1 (6 bases). CDR3 size: 14 residues. The germline V gene encodes CDR1 SEHNR and CDR2 FQNEAQ (reference sequence). Trimming took off 3 bases at V and 7 bases at J, with 12 bases between the two ends. The CDR3 DNA sequence: TGTGCCAGCAGCTTGCGGGGGGCTGGTGAAAAACTGTTTTTT. As protein: CASSLRGAGEKLFF.

The rearrangement links TRBV27 to TRBJ2-6, with D unresolved. CDR1 and CDR2 (germline): MNHEY, SMNVEV (reference sequence). V lost 3 bases and J 3 bases, leaving 3 bases between the germline ends. The CDR3 loop spans 13 amino acids. The CDR3 reads CASSLRGANVLTF. In DNA form, the CDR3 reads TGTGCCAGCAGTTTGCGTGGGGCCAACGTCCTGACTTTC.

The chain uses TRBV28 and TRBJ1-2; D is possibly TRBD1 (6 bases). CDR1 MDHEN and CDR2 SYDVKM come from the germline V gene. V was cut by 8 bases and J by 5 bases, with 18 bases left in between. CDR3 size: 14 residues. The CDR3: CASVPAGARYGYTF. DNA for the CDR3: TGTGCCAGCGTACCGGCAGGGGCGAGGTATGGCTACACCTTC.

This clone came up once. The rearrangement links TRBV6-5 to TRBJ1-2, with 7 nucleotides matching TRBD1. CDR1 is MNHEY and CDR2 is SVGAGI in the germline V gene. CDR3 length: 14 residues. The J segment lost 4 bases and the V segment lost 7 bases, leaving 9 bases of the junction unmatched. Written as DNA, the CDR3 is TGTGCCAGCAATTCAGGGGGAAAGGGCTATGGCTACACCTTC. Translation gives CASNSGGKGYGYTF.

The chain combines TRBV29-1 with TRBJ1-1; D remains ambiguous. This CDR3 has 13 residues. V lost 5 bases, J lost 4 bases, and 14 bases lay in between. The germline V gene has CDR1 SQVTM and CDR2 ANQGSEA. The CDR3 region has the DNA TGCAGCGTTTTCGGAGGGCGGGGCACTGAAGCTTTCTTT. Its protein product is CSVFGGRGTEAFF. The full variable domain, in which reference TRBV29-1 and TRBJ1-1 provide the parts outside the CDR3, is SAVISQKPSRDICQRGTSLTIQCQVDSQVTMMFWYRQQPGQSLTLIATANQGSEATYESGFVIDKFPISRPNLTFSTLTVSNMSPEDSSIYLCSVFGGRGTEAFFGQGTRLTVV.

V gene TRBV11-2 combines with J gene TRBJ2-1; unclear D gene. The CDR3 totals 14 residues. V lost 7 bases and J 3 bases, leaving 13 bases between the germline ends. The V gene's germline CDR1 is SGHAT and CDR2 FQNNGV. Written as DNA, the CDR3 is TGTGCCAGCACCACTTCACAGATCTACAATGAGCAGTTCTTC. This sequence encodes CASTTSQIYNEQFF.

The chain recombines TRBV2 with TRBJ2-3; D is uncertain. CDR1 and CDR2 from the germline V gene are SNHLY and FYNNEI. V lost 5 bases, J lost 1 base, and 10 bases lay in between. This CDR3 has 14 amino acids. The DNA for the CDR3 is TGTGCCAGCAGTCTAGAGACTGGCACAGATACGCAGTATTTT. Translating it yields CASSLETGTDTQYF. Full variable domain (missing parts from reference TRBV2 and TRBJ2-3): EPEVTQTPSHQVTQMGQEVILRCVPISNHLYFYWYRQILGQKVEFLVSFYNNEISEKSEIFDDQFSVERPDGSNFTLKIRSTKLEDSAMYFCASSLETGTDTQYFGPGTRLTVL.

The chain has TRBV24-1 and TRBJ1-5, with D tentatively TRBD1 (6 bases). Germline V CDR1 and CDR2: KGHDR, SFDVKD. This CDR3 is 17 amino acids long. Trimming cost V 4 bases and J 0 bases, with 15 bases left between them. The CDR3 DNA is TGTGCCACCAGTGACCCTCGGACAGAGTATAGCAATCAGCCCCAGCATTTT. It encodes CATSDPRTEYSNQPQHF.

This sequence joins TRBV11-3 and TRBJ2-7; 12 bases fit TRBD2. The germline gives CDR1 SGHNT, CDR2 YENEEA. J lost 0 bases, V lost 2 bases, and 8 bases had no gene match. The CDR3 loop spans 18 amino acids. Here the CDR3 reads CASSLSSLAGGSSYEQYF. In DNA, the CDR3 is TGTGCCAGCAGCTTATCGTCCCTAGCGGGAGGGAGCTCCTACGAGCAGTACTTC.

V is TRBV18 and J is TRBJ2-3; D is undetermined. V was trimmed by 5 bases and J by 6 bases, leaving 6 bases between them. CDR3 length: 11 amino acids. Germline lookup yields CDR1 KGHSH and CDR2 LQKENI. The CDR3, as DNA: TGTGCCAGCTCAACCGGTGATACGCAGTATTTT. This translates into CASSTGDTQYF.

The rearrangement links TRBV7-8 to TRBJ2-2, with 10 bases fitting TRBD1. The CDR3 runs 19 residues. In germline, CDR1 is SGHVS, CDR2 FQNEAQ. V was pared by 1 base and J by 5 bases, with 13 bases of the junction left unmatched. Here the CDR3 reads CASSLGTPGTGEKTGELFF. CDR3 DNA sequence: TGTGCCAGCAGCTTAGGTACCCCCGGGACAGGGGAGAAAACCGGGGAGCTGTTTTTT.

This chain uses TRBV12-5 with TRBJ2-7; D perhaps matches TRBD2 (5 bases). Germline CDR1 reads LGHNT; CDR2 reads FRNRAP. Between the trimmed V and J ends, which lost 6 bases and 7 bases, there was a span of 13 bases. The CDR3 extends over 12 amino acids. CDR3 in DNA: TGTGCTAGTGGCCTGGACTTGGGAGAGCAGTACGTC. Its protein is CASGLDLGEQYV.

The chain joins TRBV4-3 to TRBJ1-4; a weak D match, TRBD1 (6 bases). The CDR3 extends over 15 amino acids. The V and J ends lost 5 bases and 1 base respectively, with 11 bases between them. Germline CDR1 reads LGHNA; CDR2 reads YSLEER. For the CDR3, the DNA is TGCGCCAGCAGCACTAGGACAGTAACTAATGAAAAACTGTTTTTT. Encoded protein: CASSTRTVTNEKLFF.